This entry is about one T cell receptor (beta chain). The record originates from a study of blood T cells in healthy people across ages. Looking at the study overall: About one barcoded beta molecule was captured per two T cells (by template switching).

V lost 2 bases to trimming and J lost 4 bases, with 11 bases between them. The CDR3 is made up of 14 amino acids. Roughly 10 milliliters of peripheral blood were drawn from each donor into EDTA-treated tubes. Then a second PCR, running roughly 7 to 11 cycles, was carried out with a sample-barcoded 5' primer and a J-beta primer mix. TCRdb recomputed calls from the 5' RACE reads with MiXCR, one row per CDR3 protein. The data show approximately 1,700,000 distinct CDR3 sequences, about two fifths seen once. This clonotype originated in a human donor in good health. The chain couples TRBV12-3 or TRBV12-4 to TRBJ1-2; D is perhaps TRBD1 (5 bases). Sequenced sample: blood. As DNA, the CDR3 is TGTGCCAGCAGTTTAAAGGTCAGGGCCTATGGCTACACCTTC. This gives the protein CASSLKVRAYGYTF.